The 8 T cell receptor beta chains listed next were all sequenced from one sample in a study of T cell responses to AZD1222 COVID-19 vaccine. The method was immunoSEQ multiplex PCR; TCRdb's version includes in-frame clones alone and lacks a portion of them. The sample carries about 150,000 clones, 90% to 95% recorded once. Here the sequenced sample was peripheral blood, taken 28 days after the second AZD1222 dose. The receptors originated from an adult who received the AZD1222 COVID-19 vaccine.

This clone has a handful of counts. The chain links TRBV6-5 to TRBJ2-1; D unclear. The germline V gene encodes CDR1 MNHEY and CDR2 SVGAGI. V lost 10 bases to trimming and J lost 9 bases, with 19 bases between them. The length of the CDR3 is 13 residues. The CDR3 region is CATRETPLPEQFF. CDR3 nucleotides: TGTGCCACCCGCGAAACACCACTTCCTGAGCAGTTCTTC.

This rearrangement joins TRBV7-8 to TRBJ2-1; 9 bases align to TRBD2. This CDR3 region has 16 residues. Germline V gives CDR1 SGHVS, CDR2 FQNEAQ. V trimming: 9 bases; J trimming: 0 bases; junction bases outside the gene matches: 9. CDR3 DNA: TGTGCCAGACCGAGACTAGCGGCCAGCTCCTACAATGAGCAGTTCTTC. It is translated as CARPRLAASSYNEQFF.

The V and J genes are TRBV28 and TRBJ2-7, with 7 bases lining up with TRBD1. The germline V gene has CDR1 MDHEN and CDR2 SYDVKM. This CDR3 is 16 amino acids long. The junction had 14 bases not matched to a gene; V was cut back by 6 bases and J by 3 bases. CDR3 DNA sequence: TGTGCCAGCAGCATCTCCTCGACAGGGTCAGGCTACGAGCAGTACTTC. Its translation: CASSISSTGSGYEQYF.

The CDR3 is CAIGFGYGYTF. CDR3 nucleotide sequence: TGTGCCATAGGGTTTGGCTATGGCTACACCTTC. This chain uses TRBV10-3 with TRBJ1-2; D gene uncertain. The length of the CDR3 is 11 residues. Germline values: CDR1 ENHRY, CDR2 SYGVKD. Trimming took off 9 bases at V and 4 bases at J, with 9 bases between the two ends.

The DNA for the CDR3 is TGCGCCAGCAGCCTGGGATTTGGGGAAGATACGCAGTATTTT. Amino acids: CASSLGFGEDTQYF. The chain has TRBV5-1 and TRBJ2-3; D gene uncertain. Germline assignment: CDR1 SGHRS and CDR2 YFSETQ. The CDR3 runs to 14 residues. The germline V and J ends were trimmed by 4 bases and 5 bases, with 14 bases remaining between them.

This chain connects TRBV5-6 to TRBJ1-1; tentative D call: TRBD1 (6 bases). CDR3 length: 13 residues. Germline V lookup: CDR1 SGHDT, CDR2 YYEEEE. The ends were cut back, 0 bases at V and 6 bases at J, with 9 bases in the middle. This CDR3 reads CASSLVAGAEAFF. The CDR3 bases are TGTGCCAGCAGCTTGGTGGCAGGGGCTGAAGCTTTCTTT. Filled out from reference TRBV5-6 and TRBJ1-1, the complete variable domain reads DAGVTQSPTHLIKTRGQQVTLRCSPKSGHDTVSWYQQALGQGPQFIFQYYEEEERQRGNFPDRFSGHQFPNYSSELNVNALLLGDSALYLCASSLVAGAEAFFGQGTRLTVV.

V and J are TRBV11-2 and TRBJ2-7; 7 bases are a match to TRBD1. V was clipped by 5 bases and J by 4 bases; unmatched bases: 5. From germline, CDR1 is SGHAT and CDR2 FQNNGV. The length of the CDR3 is 13 residues. The CDR3 DNA sequence: TGTGCCAGCAGCCCCAGGGGGAGTTACGAGCAGTACTTC. This codes for CASSPRGSYEQYF.

The rearrangement joins TRBV11-2 to TRBJ2-1; 9 nucleotides match TRBD1. Germline V gene data show CDR1 as SGHAT and CDR2 as FQNNGV. This CDR3 comprises 16 residues. With V trimmed by 5 bases and J by 6 bases, 11 bases remained unmatched. CDR3 coding DNA: TGTGCCAGCAGCGAACCCGGGACAGGGAGACTCAATGAGCAGTTCTTC. The encoded protein is CASSEPGTGRLNEQFF.